The rows below give T cell receptor beta chains drawn from one sample of a study of Ad26.COV2.S vaccination and SARS-CoV-2 variants. This table comes from immunoSEQ multiplex PCR, and its TCRdb copy is limited to in-frame clones, with some not included. The profile covers 290,000 or so clones, with more than 75% appearing a single time and about 3.6% taken by the ten largest. The sample in question was peripheral blood, obtained in a trial of Ad26.COV2.S vaccine versus placebo. The receptors originated from a person aged 18-60 years who received the Ad26.COV2.S COVID-19 vaccine or a placebo. Both conserved end residues are part of each CDR3. The D gene is left open where the match is weak. Clone size is not always given. Where it is, it says once, few, many or a class for expanded clones.

NA	TRBV4-2	NA	TRBJ2-2	TGTGCCAGCAGCCAAGAGACTAGGGTCGGGGAGCTGTTTTTT	CASSQETRVGELFF
NA	TRBV12-3/TRBV12-4	NA	TRBJ1-1	TGTGCCAGCAGTTTTCAGGGAAACACTGAAGCTTTCTTT	CASSFQGNTEAFF
TRBD1	TRBV18	NA	TRBJ1-2	TGTGCCAGCTCACAGTGGACAGGGGATGGCTACACCTTC	CASSQWTGDGYTF
NA	TRBV2	NA	TRBJ2-7	TGTGCCAGCAGTGCAGGACCGGGACCCGTCGGCGAGCAGTACTTC	CASSAGPGPVGEQYF
NA	TRBV6-2/TRBV6-3	once	TRBJ2-5	TGTGCCAGCAGTACGGGGGTTCGGGAGACCCAGTACTTC	CASSTGVRETQYF
TRBD1	TRBV7-6	NA	TRBJ2-3	TGTGCCAGCAGCTTAGTGTCAGGGGGCCGGGGCACAGATACGCAGTATTTT	CASSLVSGGRGTDTQYF
TRBD1	TRBV9	NA	TRBJ1-3	TGTGCCAGCAGCCCGATGACAGGGCTCCCTTTCTCTGGAAACACCATATATTTT	CASSPMTGLPFSGNTIYF
NA	TRBV4-1	NA	TRBJ2-3	TGCGCCAGCAGCCAAGTCGGCACAGATACGCAGTATTTT	CASSQVGTDTQYF
NA	TRBV7-2	NA	TRBJ2-4	TGTGCCAGCAGCCGCGGACGGTCCCTAGCCAAAAACATTCAGTACTTC	CASSRGRSLAKNIQYF
NA	TRBV12-5	NA	TRBJ1-2	TGTGCTAGTGGTTTGCTAGAATCCGTTGGCTACACCTTC	CASGLLESVGYTF
NA	TRBV30	NA	TRBJ2-1	TGTGCCGGATGGGGGACTGAGCAGTTCTTC	CAGWGTEQFF